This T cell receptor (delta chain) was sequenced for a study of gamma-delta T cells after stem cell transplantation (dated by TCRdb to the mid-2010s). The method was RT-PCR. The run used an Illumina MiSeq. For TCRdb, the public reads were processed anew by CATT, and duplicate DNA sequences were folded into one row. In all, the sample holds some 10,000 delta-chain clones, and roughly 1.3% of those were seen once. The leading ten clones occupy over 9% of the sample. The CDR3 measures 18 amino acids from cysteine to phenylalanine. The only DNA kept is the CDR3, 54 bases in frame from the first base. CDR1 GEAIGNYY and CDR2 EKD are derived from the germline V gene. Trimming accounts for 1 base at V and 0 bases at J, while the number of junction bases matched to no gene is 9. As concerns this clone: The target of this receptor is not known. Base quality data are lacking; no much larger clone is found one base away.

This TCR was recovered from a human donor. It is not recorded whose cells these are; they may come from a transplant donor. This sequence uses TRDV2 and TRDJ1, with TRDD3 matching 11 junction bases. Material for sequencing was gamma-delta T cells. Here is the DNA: TGTGCCTGTGACACGTTGGGGGATACGCAGGGGTACACCGATAAACTCATCTTT. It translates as CACDTLGDTQGYTDKLIF.